This TCR beta chain was captured by sequencing in a study of post-analysis software for immune sequencing data. Built from TCR beta cDNA, the libraries had unique molecular identifiers in them. TCRdb reprocessed the PCR reads via MiXCR and lists one record per CDR3 protein. The table shows around 400,000 distinct CDR3 sequences, with roughly 36% occurring only once. Study results and limitations: Comparison with controls showed significantly lower normalized Chao1 diversity in multiple sclerosis patients.

In this sample, this clonotype turned up a few times. Its target is unknown. The receptor comes from a girl under 18 with multiple sclerosis. What was sequenced was blood.

The CDR3 bases are TGTGCCAGCAGCTGGACTGACAATGAGCAGTTCTTC. Its protein is CASSWTDNEQFF. The chain is built from TRBV7-9 and TRBJ2-1; D may be TRBD2 (5 bases). The CDR3 runs 12 residues. Germline V lookup: CDR1 SEHNR, CDR2 FQNEAQ (reference sequence). V was cut by 4 bases and J by 5 bases, with 6 bases left in between.